This passage covers 16 T cell receptor beta chains from one sample sequenced in a study of blood T cell repertoires in COVID-19. Generated by immunoSEQ multiplex PCR, the TCRdb table keeps only in-frame clones and is missing some. This sample has hundreds of thousands of clones, with approximately 84% found just once. Input material: peripheral blood. Receptors were obtained from a man in his fifties with acute or convalescent COVID-19.

The chain links TRBV30 to TRBJ1-5; no firm D call. V shed 5 bases and J shed 0 bases, with 5 bases lying between them. Germline assignment: CDR1 GTSNPN and CDR2 SVGIG (reference sequence). The CDR3 spans 12 residues. Here the CDR3 DNA reads TGTGCCTGGGGCATTAGCAATCAGCCCCAGCATTTT. Amino acid sequence: CAWGISNQPQHF.

The rearrangement uses TRBV5-4 and TRBJ2-3, with TRBD1 matching 10 bases. After removal of 4 bases from V and 3 bases from J, the junction contained 2 bases not matched to a gene. This CDR3 has 14 residues. Germline assignment: CDR1 SGHNT and CDR2 YYREEE (reference sequence). Written as DNA, the CDR3 is TGTGCCAGCAGCCGGGACAGGGGAACAGATACGCAGTATTTT. Its protein is CASSRDRGTDTQYF. Complete variable domain (other parts from reference TRBV5-4 and TRBJ2-3): ETGVTQSPTHLIKTRGQQVTLRCSSQSGHNTVSWYQQALGQGPQFIFQYYREEENGRGNFPPRFSGLQFPNYSSELNVNALELDDSALYLCASSRDRGTDTQYFGPGTRLTVL.

A single count supports this clone. This chain links TRBV11-2 with TRBJ1-2; the D is unclear. CDR3 size: 13 residues. Germline loops: CDR1 SGHAT, CDR2 FQNNGV. V lost 5 bases and J lost 1, with 8 bases in between. The CDR3 DNA reads as TGTGCCAGCAGCAGGAGCCATAACTATGGCTACACCTTC. It encodes CASSRSHNYGYTF.

The chain couples TRBV7-9 to TRBJ1-2; D is ambiguous. With 6 bases removed from V and 8 bases from J, the gap between germline ends came to 10 bases. The germline V gene has CDR1 SEHNR and CDR2 FQNEAQ (reference sequence). The length of the CDR3 is 11 residues. The CDR3 loop is CASSGGTGYTF. In nucleotides, the CDR3 is TGTGCCAGCAGTGGAGGTACCGGCTACACCTTC.

The J gene is TRBJ2-1, the V gene TRBV19; 10 bases align to TRBD1. The J segment lost 1 base and the V segment lost 6 bases, leaving 3 bases of the junction unmatched. Germline V gene sequence: CDR1 LNHDA, CDR2 SQIVND (reference sequence). The CDR3 runs to 15 residues. Here the CDR3 reads CASRGTGVSYNEQFF. CDR3 bases: TGTGCCAGTAGGGGGACAGGGGTGTCCTACAATGAGCAGTTCTTC.

V gene TRBV19 combines with J gene TRBJ2-1; TRBD2 might be the D (5 bases). Germline V gene lookup returns CDR1 LNHDA and CDR2 SQIVND (reference sequence). V was pared by 5 bases and J by 7 bases, with 9 bases between. The CDR3 runs 12 residues. The CDR3: CASSRTGNEQFF. The CDR3 DNA reads TGTGCCAGTAGTCGGACGGGGAATGAGCAGTTCTTC.

The chain carries TRBV5-1 and TRBJ2-3; TRBD2 aligns across 14 bases. CDR1 SGHRS and CDR2 YFSETQ come from the germline V gene. The CDR3 runs to 15 residues. With 4 bases clipped from V and 6 bases from J, the junction kept 4 bases outside the gene matches. The chain's CDR3 is CASSPGLAGVDTQYF. CDR3 nucleotides: TGCGCCAGCAGCCCGGGACTAGCGGGGGTGGATACGCAGTATTTT. The whole variable domain, filled in from reference TRBV5-1 and TRBJ2-3, reads KAGVTQTPRYLIKTRGQQVTLSCSPISGHRSVSWYQQTPGQGLQFLFEYFSETQRNKGNFPGRFSGRQFSNSRSEMNVSTLELGDSALYLCASSPGLAGVDTQYFGPGTRLTVL.

The rearrangement uses TRBV5-8 and TRBJ1-2, with D perhaps TRBD1 (6 bases). The CDR3 consists of 13 residues. Trimming removed 5 bases at V and 5 bases at J, with 13 bases between. Germline CDR1 SGHTS, CDR2 YDEGEE. The CDR3 DNA reads as TGTGCCAGCAGGTTCAGGGGAGAATATGGCTACACCTTC. Its translation is CASRFRGEYGYTF.

V is TRBV19 and J is TRBJ1-4; tentatively, D is TRBD1 (6 bases). CDR1 is LNHDA and CDR2 is SQIVND in the germline V gene (reference sequence). CDR3 size: 15 residues. Trimming pared 6 bases from V and 8 bases from J, leaving 19 bases between. CDR3: CASSPIEAGDEKLFF. CDR3 DNA sequence: TGTGCCAGTAGCCCTATTGAGGCAGGGGACGAAAAACTGTTTTTT. Based on the CDR3 plus reference TRBV19 and TRBJ1-4, the full variable domain is DGGITQSPKYLFRKEGQNVTLSCEQNLNHDAMYWYRQDPGQGLRLIYYSQIVNDFQKGDIAEGYSVSREKKESFPLTVTSAQKNPTAFYLCASSPIEAGDEKLFFGSGTQLSVL.

CDR3 region: CASSLRTGGFYGYTF. The CDR3 DNA is TGTGCCAGCAGCTTGAGGACAGGGGGCTTCTATGGCTACACCTTC. The chain is built from TRBV5-4 and TRBJ1-2; 11 bases line up with TRBD1. CDR3 length: 15 amino acids. With 1 base clipped from V and 4 bases from J, the junction kept 3 bases outside the gene matches. Germline lookup yields CDR1 SGHNT and CDR2 YYREEE (reference sequence).

CDR3 loop: CASSAFGTGQSQPQHF. CDR3 in DNA: TGTGCCAGCAGTGCGTTCGGGACAGGGCAGAGTCAGCCCCAGCATTTT. V gene TRBV2 combines with J gene TRBJ1-5; 9 bases agree with TRBD1. This CDR3 contains 16 residues. Germline-derived CDR1 and CDR2 are SNHLY and FYNNEI. V shed 4 bases, J shed 6 bases, and the junction held 10 bases outside the gene matches. Based on the CDR3 plus reference TRBV2 and TRBJ1-5, the full variable domain is EPEVTQTPSHQVTQMGQEVILRCVPISNHLYFYWYRQILGQKVEFLVSFYNNEISEKSEIFDDQFSVERPDGSNFTLKIRSTKLEDSAMYFCASSAFGTGQSQPQHFGDGTRLSIL.

This clone was found once. The chain has TRBV5-1 and TRBJ1-3, with TRBD1 matching 7 bases. The CDR3 totals 16 residues. Trimming cost V 2 bases and J 0 bases; bases outside gene matches: 5. Germline assignment: CDR1 SGHRS and CDR2 YFSETQ. CDR3 protein: CASSLGRGISGNTIYF. The DNA for the CDR3 is TGCGCCAGCAGCTTAGGCAGGGGGATCTCTGGAAACACCATATATTTT.

The chain is built from TRBV5-1 and TRBJ2-6, with 7 bases fitting TRBD1. This CDR3 spans 18 amino acids. The germline V gene encodes CDR1 SGHRS and CDR2 YFSETQ. V was clipped by 3 bases and J by 0 bases; unmatched bases: 9. The CDR3 reads CASSYLHRGPSGANVLTF. DNA for the CDR3: TGCGCCAGCAGCTATCTTCACAGGGGCCCCTCTGGGGCCAACGTCCTGACTTTC. Full variable domain (missing parts from reference TRBV5-1 and TRBJ2-6): KAGVTQTPRYLIKTRGQQVTLSCSPISGHRSVSWYQQTPGQGLQFLFEYFSETQRNKGNFPGRFSGRQFSNSRSEMNVSTLELGDSALYLCASSYLHRGPSGANVLTFGAGSRLTVL.

This chain's CDR3 is CASSPTGGRTEAFF. For the CDR3, the DNA is TGTGCCAGCAGTCCTACAGGGGGCAGAACTGAAGCTTTCTTT. The rearrangement joins TRBV6-5 to TRBJ1-1; 9 bases agree with TRBD1. The CDR3 has 14 residues. Germline values: CDR1 MNHEY, CDR2 SVGAGI. Trimming cost V 5 bases and J 5 bases; bases outside gene matches: 6.

This chain links TRBV30 with TRBJ1-2, with a weak D call TRBD1 (5 bases). Per the germline V gene, CDR1 is GTSNPN and CDR2 is SVGIG (reference sequence). This CDR3 is 12 amino acids long. Trimming took 3 bases from V and 4 from J, leaving 9 bases between them. CDR3 in amino acids: CAWRWGVYGYTF. In DNA form, the CDR3 reads TGTGCCTGGAGATGGGGGGTCTATGGCTACACCTTC.

The chain uses TRBV12-3 or TRBV12-4 and TRBJ2-1, with unresolved D. The CDR3 spans 13 residues. V was shortened by 1 base and J by 5 bases, with 6 bases between the two germline ends. CDR3 sequence: CASSLVENNEQFF. The DNA of the CDR3 is TGTGCCAGCAGTTTAGTAGAAAACAATGAGCAGTTCTTC.